This entry describes one T cell receptor beta chain. The antigen remains unidentified. The CDR3 extends over 15 amino acids. Germline V gene sequence: CDR1 MGHDK, CDR2 SYGVNS. Deletions cut 4 bases from V and 3 bases from J, with 12 bases between. This sample is part of a study of T cell repertoires in cytomegalovirus infection. Overall study context: Public TCR beta signature analysis indicated the presence of both CMV infection and matching HLA type.

TCRdb re-analysed the reads in MiXCR, keeping a single row per CDR3 protein. The table has roughly 310,000 distinct CDR3 sequences, approximately 32% seen once. The starting material was cultured PBMCs, obtained from culture after CMV antigen stimulation. The TCR comes from a human donor in good health (CMV status not recorded). Some clones in this sample may be carry-over from other donors' samples. The V gene is TRBV25-1, the J gene TRBJ2-2; maybe TRBD1 (6 bases). CDR3 sequence reads: CASSVQGWDTGELFF. The CDR3 region has the DNA TGTGCCAGCAGTGTTCAGGGGTGGGACACCGGGGAGCTGTTTTTT.